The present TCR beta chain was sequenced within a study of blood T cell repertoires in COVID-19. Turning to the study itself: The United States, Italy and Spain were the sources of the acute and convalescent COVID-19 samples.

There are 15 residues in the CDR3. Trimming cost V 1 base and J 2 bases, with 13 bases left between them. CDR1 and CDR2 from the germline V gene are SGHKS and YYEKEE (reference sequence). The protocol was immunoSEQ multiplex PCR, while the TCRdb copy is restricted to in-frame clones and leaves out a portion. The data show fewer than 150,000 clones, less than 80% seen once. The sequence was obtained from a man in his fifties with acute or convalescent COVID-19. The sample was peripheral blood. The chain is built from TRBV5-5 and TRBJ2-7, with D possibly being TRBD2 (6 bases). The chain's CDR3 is CASSLSWGEPYEQYF. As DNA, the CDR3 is TGTGCCAGCAGCTTGAGTTGGGGGGAGCCCTACGAGCAGTACTTC. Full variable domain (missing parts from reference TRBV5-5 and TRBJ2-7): DAGVTQSPTHLIKTRGQQVTLRCSPISGHKSVSWYQQVLGQGPQFIFQYYEKEERGRGNFPDRFSARQFPNYSSELNVNALLLGDSALYLCASSLSWGEPYEQYFGPGTRLTVT.